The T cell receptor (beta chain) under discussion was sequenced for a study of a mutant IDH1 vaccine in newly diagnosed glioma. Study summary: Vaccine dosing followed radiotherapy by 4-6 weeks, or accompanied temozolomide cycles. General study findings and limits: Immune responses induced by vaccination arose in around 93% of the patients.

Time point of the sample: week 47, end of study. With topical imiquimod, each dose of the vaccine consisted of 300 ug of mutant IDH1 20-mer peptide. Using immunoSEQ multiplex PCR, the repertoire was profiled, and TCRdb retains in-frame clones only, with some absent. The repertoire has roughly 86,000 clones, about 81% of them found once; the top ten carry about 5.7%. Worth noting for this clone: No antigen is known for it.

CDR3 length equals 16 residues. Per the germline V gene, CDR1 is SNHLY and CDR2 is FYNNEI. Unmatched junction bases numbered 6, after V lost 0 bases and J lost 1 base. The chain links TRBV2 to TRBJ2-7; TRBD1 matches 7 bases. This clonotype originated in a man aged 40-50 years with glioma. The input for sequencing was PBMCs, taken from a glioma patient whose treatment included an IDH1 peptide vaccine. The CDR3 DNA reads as TGTGCCAGCAGTGAAGCGGTAGGGACAGAGTCCTACGAGCAGTACTTC. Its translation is CASSEAVGTESYEQYF.